These 32 T cell receptor beta chains came from one sample sequenced in a study of T cell repertoires in cytomegalovirus infection. These receptors are not linked to any known antigen. TCRdb analysed the reads with MiXCR anew, one entry per CDR3 protein. The data contain some 480,000 distinct CDR3 sequences, 25% to 35% of them singletons. The sequenced sample was cultured PBMCs, obtained from culture after CMV antigen stimulation. All receptors come from a human donor in good health (CMV status not recorded). Some clones in this sample may be carry-over from other donors' samples.

The J gene is TRBJ2-7, the V gene TRBV23-1; 7 bases match TRBD1. TRBV23-1 is recorded as an ORF, its role being uncertain. V lost 7 bases and J lost 2; bases outside the gene matches: 17. This CDR3 contains 17 residues. This CDR3 reads CASTPDRPHRNTYEQYV. In DNA form, the CDR3 reads TGCGCCAGCACTCCGGACAGGCCCCATAGGAATACCTACGAGCAGTACGTC.

There are many counts of this clonotype. The rearrangement links TRBV7-9 to TRBJ2-4; TRBD2 is a possible D gene (6 bases). Between the trimmed V and J ends, which lost 5 bases and 6 bases, there was a span of 17 bases. The CDR3 extends over 15 amino acids. Germline V gene lookup returns CDR1 SEHNR and CDR2 FQNEAQ (reference sequence). The CDR3 nucleotides read TGTGCCAGCAGCCCCAGCCGGATGGGGGGAAACATTCAGTACTTC. Translation: CASSPSRMGGNIQYF.

Turning to this clonotype: One junction end disagrees with the germline gene, perhaps due to a read error. The chain combines TRBV13 with TRBJ2-2, with D perhaps TRBD1 (5 bases). Germline assignment: CDR1 PRHDT and CDR2 FYEKMQ (reference sequence). This CDR3 contains 17 residues. In DNA, the CDR3 is TGCGCCAGCAGCTTGCTCGTCCCAGGGATGAGAGCCGGGGAGCTGTTTTTT. Its translation is CASSLLVPGMRAGELFF. Full variable domain (rest looked up from reference TRBV13 and TRBJ2-2): AAGVIQSPRHLIKEKRETATLKCYPIPRHDTVYWYQQGPGQDPQFLISFYEKMQSDKGSIPDRFSAQQFSDYHSELNMSSLELGDSALYFCASSLLVPGMRAGELFFGEGSRLTVL.

The V call is TRBV12-3 or TRBV12-4, the J call TRBJ1-1, with unresolved D. The CDR3 is 14 residues long. The V gene lost 3 bases and the J gene lost 2 bases, with 10 bases spanning the gap. CDR3 bases: TGTGCCAGCAGTTTCGGGGAGTTAAACACTGAAGCTTTCTTT. Translation: CASSFGELNTEAFF.

This sequence joins TRBV12-5 and TRBJ1-1; D is uncertain. The germline V and J ends were trimmed by 7 bases and 5 bases, with 5 bases remaining between them. Per the germline V gene, CDR1 is LGHNT and CDR2 is FRNRAP. The CDR3 runs to 10 residues. CDR3: CASESTEAFF. CDR3 sequence (DNA): TGTGCTAGTGAATCAACTGAAGCTTTCTTT.

The chain employs TRBV20-1 and TRBJ2-1; 7 nucleotides agree with TRBD2. Germline V gene lookup returns CDR1 DFQATT and CDR2 SNEGSKA (reference sequence). V shed 2 bases, J shed 7 bases, and the junction held 17 bases outside the gene matches. CDR3 size: 17 residues. This CDR3 is CSARPSRGRAKWNEQFF. The CDR3 coding sequence is TGCAGTGCTAGACCTTCACGGGGGAGGGCCAAGTGGAATGAGCAGTTCTTC.

The chain has TRBV27 and TRBJ2-4; 8 bases are shared with TRBD1. The CDR3 spans 16 residues. Germline lookup yields CDR1 MNHEY and CDR2 SMNVEV (reference sequence). Unmatched junction bases numbered 7, after V lost 6 bases and J lost 0 bases. The CDR3 region has the DNA TGTGCCAGCAGGCCGTGGACAGGGTTAGCCAAAAACATTCAGTACTTC. This gives the protein CASRPWTGLAKNIQYF.

A few counts support this clonotype. The chain employs TRBV6-1 and TRBJ1-1; D possibly corresponds to TRBD1 (6 bases). The CDR3 runs 13 residues. Deletions cut 6 bases from V and 5 bases from J, with 13 bases between. Germline V gives CDR1 MNHNS, CDR2 SASEGT. This chain's CDR3 is CASRPGEGTEAFF. The CDR3 DNA is TGTGCCAGCAGACCAGGGGAAGGAACTGAAGCTTTCTTT.

This clonotype was observed a few times. V is TRBV7-3 and J is TRBJ2-3, with D perhaps matching TRBD2 (6 bases). Germline lookup yields CDR1 SGHTA and CDR2 FQGTGA. CDR3 length: 15 residues. V was pared by 4 bases and J by 2 bases, with 13 bases between. CDR3 DNA: TGTGCCAGCAGCTGGACCGGGAGCCCCACAGATACGCAGTATTTT. As protein: CASSWTGSPTDTQYF.

The V and J genes are TRBV7-6 and TRBJ1-1; D is ambiguous. The V end lost 5 bases, the J end lost 5 bases, and 6 bases lay between the germline ends. The CDR3 runs to 11 residues. Germline V lookup: CDR1 SGHVS, CDR2 FNYEAQ. The CDR3 loop reads CASSTETEAFF. The CDR3 nucleotides are TGTGCCAGCAGCACCGAGACTGAAGCTTTCTTT.

This clonotype was detected a few times. This chain connects TRBV29-1 to TRBJ1-2; D remains unclear. The V end lost 4 bases, the J end lost 7 bases, and 13 bases lay between the germline ends. In germline, CDR1 is SQVTM, CDR2 ANQGSEA. CDR3 size: 12 residues. The CDR3 region is CSVGSLQIGYTF. In nucleotides, the CDR3 is TGCAGCGTTGGAAGCCTGCAGATTGGCTACACCTTC. Variable domain in full (rest from reference TRBV29-1 and TRBJ1-2): SAVISQKPSRDICQRGTSLTIQCQVDSQVTMMFWYRQQPGQSLTLIATANQGSEATYESGFVIDKFPISRPNLTFSTLTVSNMSPEDSSIYLCSVGSLQIGYTFGSGTRLTVV.

The chain couples TRBV28 to TRBJ2-7; D not certain. The CDR3 is 11 residues long. The germline V gene encodes CDR1 MDHEN and CDR2 SYDVKM. Trimming removed 4 bases from V and 3 bases from J, with 4 bases in between. CDR3: CASSYVYEQYF. The CDR3 DNA follows: TGTGCCAGCAGTTATGTCTACGAGCAGTACTTC.

V gene TRBV7-4 combines with J gene TRBJ1-3; 7 bases are shared with TRBD1. J lost 0 bases, V lost 8 bases, and 7 bases had no gene match. The V gene's germline CDR1 is SGHVT and CDR2 SQSDAQ. CDR3 length equals 15 residues. CDR3 nucleotide sequence: TGTGCCAGCTACCAGACAGGGAGCTCTGGAAACACCATATATTTT. Translating it yields CASYQTGSSGNTIYF.

This clonotype was detected a few times. The CDR3 nucleotides are TGTGCCAGCAGTCTGACCGGAGCCAACGAGCAGTACTTC. Translation gives CASSLTGANEQYF. The chain joins TRBV6-2 or TRBV6-3 to TRBJ2-7; no reliable D call. V was trimmed by 5 bases and J by 5 bases, leaving 13 bases between them. Germline assignment: CDR1 MNHEY and CDR2 SVGEGT. The CDR3 spans 13 residues.

This chain links TRBV27 with TRBJ2-7; D is unresolved. This CDR3 is built from 14 residues. The germline CDR1 and CDR2 sequences are MNHEY and SMNVEV (reference sequence). Trimming removed 6 bases from V and 2 bases from J, with 14 bases in between. The CDR3 reads CASSPGSVPYEQYF. In nucleotides, the CDR3 is TGTGCCAGCAGCCCCGGGTCCGTACCCTACGAGCAGTACTTC.

This clonotype was recorded many times. V and J are TRBV15 and TRBJ2-1; no reliable D call. Germline V gene data show CDR1 as LNHNV and CDR2 as YYDKDF (reference sequence). The CDR3 consists of 17 residues. V was cut by 0 bases and J by 5 bases, with 17 bases left in between. As DNA, the CDR3 is TGTGCCACCAGCAGAGAAATGCCAGGTATTAGGAACAATGAGCAGTTCTTC. It translates to CATSREMPGIRNNEQFF.

This chain connects TRBV12-3 or TRBV12-4 to TRBJ2-7; the match to TRBD2 covers 10 bases. CDR3 size: 16 residues. V lost 7 bases, J lost 0 bases, and 9 bases stayed unmatched. CDR3: CASTPGSGRASYEQYF. The CDR3 DNA follows: TGTGCCAGCACCCCGGGGAGCGGGAGGGCCTCCTACGAGCAGTACTTC.

This clonotype was found a few times. The chain employs TRBV7-2 and TRBJ2-1; D remains unclear. The germline V and J ends were trimmed by 5 bases and 7 bases, with 24 bases remaining between them. Per the germline V gene, CDR1 is SGHTA and CDR2 is FQGNSA. The CDR3 loop spans 17 amino acids. CDR3 sequence: CASSQPPFGSPGNEQFF. The DNA of the CDR3 is TGTGCCAGCAGCCAGCCGCCTTTTGGGTCCCCGGGTAATGAGCAGTTCTTC.

The chain recombines TRBV28 with TRBJ2-7; D not resolved. This CDR3 region has 10 residues. V was shortened by 7 bases and J by 6 bases, with 7 bases between the two germline ends. Germline lookup yields CDR1 MDHEN and CDR2 SYDVKM. CDR3 region: CASKRLEQYF. CDR3 DNA: TGTGCCAGCAAAAGGCTCGAGCAGTACTTC.

This clonotype was observed a few times. This chain links TRBV12-3 or TRBV12-4 with TRBJ2-3; 9 bases line up with TRBD1. The length of the CDR3 is 15 residues. V gave up 7 bases and J gave up 4 bases; unmatched junction bases: 9. The CDR3 nucleotides are TGTGCCAGCACCCCCGGGACAGGGCTGGCAGATACGCAGTATTTT. Translated: CASTPGTGLADTQYF.

On this clonotype: Compared with germline, one end of the junction differs, possibly owing to a read error. The J gene is TRBJ1-4, the V gene TRBV6-6; tentatively, D is TRBD1 (5 bases). CDR1 and CDR2 (germline): MNHNY, SVGAGI (reference sequence). The CDR3 loop spans 18 amino acids. CDR3 amino acids: CASTKGTLRNFFNENLFF. CDR3 nucleotides: TGTGCCAGCACCAAAGGGACTTTGCGCAATTTCTTTAATGAAAACCTGTTTTTT.

The chain employs TRBV5-6 and TRBJ2-3, with D uncertain. This CDR3 is 17 amino acids long. In germline, CDR1 is SGHDT, CDR2 YYEEEE. V lost 0 bases, J lost 5 bases, and 19 bases lay in between. CDR3 nucleotides: TGTGCCAGCAGCTTGGAAGTTTTAGGTTCTACCGAAGATACGCAGTATTTT. It codes for CASSLEVLGSTEDTQYF.

The chain combines TRBV6-2 or TRBV6-3 with TRBJ1-2, with 7 bases matching TRBD1. V lost 6 bases and J lost 5; bases outside the gene matches: 12. The CDR3 is 15 amino acids. Germline CDR1 reads MNHEY; CDR2 reads SVGEGT. The CDR3 DNA follows: TGTGCCAGCAGAGTTCTACCGGGACAGCAATATGGCTACACCTTC. This encodes CASRVLPGQQYGYTF.

This clonotype was detected many times. The V call is TRBV12-5, the J call TRBJ2-1, with 11 bases fitting TRBD2. Germline trimming cut 7 bases from V and 4 bases from J; bases unmatched to any gene: 12. The CDR3 is 17 amino acids. CDR1 LGHNT and CDR2 FRNRAP come from the germline V gene. The DNA of the CDR3 is TGTGCTAGTGCCCACCCCGAAAGGACTAGCGGGTACAATGAGCAGTTCTTC. Amino acids: CASAHPERTSGYNEQFF.

The table lists this clonotype with many counts. The rearrangement links TRBV7-2 to TRBJ2-6; 8 bases fit TRBD1. The germline V gene encodes CDR1 SGHTA and CDR2 FQGNSA. V lost 6 bases and J lost 2; bases outside the gene matches: 6. This CDR3 region has 16 residues. The chain's CDR3 is CASSRTGFPGANVLTF. In DNA, the CDR3 is TGTGCCAGCAGTCGGACAGGGTTCCCTGGGGCCAACGTCCTGACTTTC.

There are a few counts of this clonotype. The rearrangement links TRBV6-2 or TRBV6-3 to TRBJ2-7; 9 bases agree with TRBD1. The CDR3 is 15 amino acids. V trimming: 2 bases; J trimming: 6 bases; junction bases outside the gene matches: 8. In germline, CDR1 is MNHEY, CDR2 SVGEGT. Here the CDR3 reads CASSYDRGGVCEQYV. The CDR3 nucleotides read TGTGCCAGCAGTTACGACAGGGGGGGAGTCTGCGAGCAGTACGTC.

This clonotype turned up a few times. The rearrangement uses TRBV7-8 and TRBJ2-2; D is possibly TRBD2 (5 bases). V gave up 5 bases and J gave up 0 bases, with 16 bases separating them. The CDR3 spans 17 residues. From germline, CDR1 is SGHVS and CDR2 FQNEAQ. CDR3 DNA: TGTGCCAGCAGCACACCAAAGAGAGGGACGAACACCGGGGAGCTGTTTTTT. Translated: CASSTPKRGTNTGELFF.

V usage is TRBV20-1 and J usage is TRBJ2-5; D is possibly TRBD2 (7 bases). The CDR3 sequence is 15 residues long. Germline CDR1 is DFQATT and CDR2 is SNEGSKA (reference sequence). The V gene lost 0 bases and the J gene lost 5 bases, with 16 bases spanning the gap. CDR3 loop: CSARDAGARIETQYF. The CDR3 coding sequence is TGCAGTGCTAGAGACGCGGGGGCGCGAATCGAGACCCAGTACTTC.

V usage is TRBV6-1 and J usage is TRBJ1-5, with D possibly TRBD1 on 6 matching bases. Trimming took 8 bases from V and 0 from J, leaving 14 bases between them. The CDR3 has 15 residues. Germline lookup yields CDR1 MNHNS and CDR2 SASEGT. The CDR3 region has the DNA TGTGCCAGCGAGACACAGGGAAATAGCAATCAGCCCCAGCATTTT. It specifies CASETQGNSNQPQHF.

This clonotype was detected only a few times. The gene calls are TRBV7-8 and TRBJ2-1; TRBD2 matches at 7 bases. The CDR3 covers 15 residues. Germline CDR1 and CDR2: SGHVS and FQNEAQ. V shed 5 bases, J shed 9 bases, and the junction held 13 bases outside the gene matches. CDR3 region: CASSLTAGFVSEQFF. The CDR3 coding sequence is TGTGCCAGCAGCCTCACAGCGGGGTTTGTCAGTGAGCAGTTCTTC.

This clonotype was seen only a few times. V gene TRBV6-2 or TRBV6-3 combines with J gene TRBJ2-7; D call uncertain. The germline CDR1 and CDR2 sequences are MNHEY and SVGEGT. This CDR3 region has 15 residues. V gave up 3 bases and J gave up 2 bases, with 14 bases separating them. CDR3 DNA sequence: TGTGCCAGCAGTTATACTGGAGAGCGCCCCTACGAGCAGTACTTC. It specifies CASSYTGERPYEQYF.

In this sample, this clonotype turned up a few times. The V gene is TRBV7-9, the J gene TRBJ1-2; the D gene is possibly TRBD1 (5 bases). The CDR3 is made up of 16 amino acids. Trimming left V 5 bases short and J 6 bases short, with 22 bases between. Germline-derived CDR1 and CDR2 are SEHNR and FQNEAQ (reference sequence). CDR3 sequence (DNA): TGTGCCAGCAGCCTTTTCCCCCGGGACGGAGATGATGGCTACACCTTC. Its protein is CASSLFPRDGDDGYTF.